Each of the 21 T cell receptor beta chains below was sequenced from the same sample in a study of blood T cells in healthy people across ages. Together with a sample-barcoded 5' primer, a J-beta primer mix was included in a second PCR lasting roughly 6 to 12 cycles. MiXCR, run by TCRdb on the 5' RACE reads, gives a single entry per CDR3 protein. The top ten hold less than 2.5% of the sample, which has about 1.8 million distinct CDR3 sequences, 49% seen once. Material: blood. The receptors stem from a woman in her thirties or forties in good health.

The chain is built from TRBV24-1 and TRBJ2-1; 15 bases are a match to TRBD2. Per germline, CDR1 KGHDR and CDR2 SFDVKD. V shed 9 bases and J 8 bases; nucleotides not matched to a gene: 4. This CDR3 comprises 14 residues. CDR3 protein: CATRTSGGAYEQFF. Written as DNA, the CDR3 is TGTGCCACCCGGACTAGCGGGGGGGCCTATGAGCAGTTCTTC.

The chain recombines TRBV12-3 or TRBV12-4 with TRBJ1-6; the match to TRBD1 covers 8 bases. Germline trimming cut 5 bases from V and 9 bases from J; bases unmatched to any gene: 0. CDR3 length: 12 amino acids. The CDR3 DNA sequence: TGTGCCAGCAGTGACAGGGGTTCACCCCTCCACTTT. Encoded protein: CASSDRGSPLHF.

The CDR3 coding sequence is TGCAGCGTTGGTGGGGGCCAGCGCGCTGAAGCTTTCTTT. Encoded protein: CSVGGGQRAEAFF. The chain uses TRBV29-1 and TRBJ1-1; the D gene is possibly TRBD1 (6 bases). The CDR3 extends over 13 amino acids. Looked up from germline, CDR1 is SQVTM and CDR2 is ANQGSEA. The V end was cut by 4 bases, the J end by 6 bases, with 15 bases between.

This clonotype was counted a single time. The chain combines TRBV28 with TRBJ2-3; 9 bases agree with TRBD2. The CDR3 extends over 14 amino acids. Germline V gene data show CDR1 as MDHEN and CDR2 as SYDVKM. The junction had 6 bases not matched to a gene; V was cut back by 7 bases and J by 4 bases. CDR3 DNA: TGTGCCAGCAAGGTAGCGGGGGTCTCAGATACGCAGTATTTT. This translates into CASKVAGVSDTQYF.

The J gene is TRBJ1-5, the V gene TRBV9; D possibly corresponds to TRBD1 (6 bases). Germline CDR1 reads SGDLS; CDR2 reads YYNGEE. Trimming removed 4 bases from V and 6 bases from J, with 17 bases in between. The CDR3 has 15 amino acids. CDR3 nucleotides: TGTGCCAGCAGCCCGGCGGGGGGCTTGAGTCAGCCCCAGCATTTT. Translated: CASSPAGGLSQPQHF. Supplemented by reference TRBV9 and TRBJ1-5, the full variable domain reads DSGVTQTPKHLITATGQRVTLRCSPRSGDLSVYWYQQSLDQGLQFLIQYYNGEERAKGNILERFSAQQFPDLHSELNLSSLELGDSALYFCASSPAGGLSQPQHFGDGTRLSIL.

This chain joins TRBV5-1 and TRBJ2-5, with D perhaps matching TRBD1 (6 bases). Gene TRBJ2-7 matches the end of the DNA better, so the J call may be wrong. The CDR3 totals 13 residues. The germline V gene encodes CDR1 SGHRS and CDR2 YFSETQ. CDR3: CASRAGQIYEQYF. In DNA form, the CDR3 reads TGCGCCAGCAGAGCAGGACAGATCTACGAGCAGTACTTC.

This clonotype has only a few counts. In DNA, the CDR3 is TGTGCCAGCAGGGCGACGCCGGCCCAAGAGACCCAGTACTTC. Translation: CASRATPAQETQYF. This chain joins TRBV12-3 or TRBV12-4 and TRBJ2-5; unclear D gene. CDR3 length equals 14 residues. Between the trimmed V and J ends, which lost 6 bases and 1 base, there was a span of 12 bases.

The V and J genes are TRBV2 and TRBJ2-7; perhaps TRBD2 as D (5 bases). V lost 4 bases and J lost 0, with 10 bases in between. Germline V lookup: CDR1 SNHLY, CDR2 FYNNEI. The CDR3 spans 14 residues. This CDR3 reads CASSGMGSSYEQYF. The CDR3 DNA reads TGTGCCAGCAGTGGTATGGGGAGCTCCTACGAGCAGTACTTC.

V usage is TRBV27 and J usage is TRBJ2-7; D may be TRBD1 (5 bases). With the DNA end fitting TRBJ2-4 better, the J assignment may be wrong. Germline V CDR1 and CDR2: MNHEY, SMNVEV (reference sequence). CDR3 size: 14 residues. The CDR3 bases are TGTGCCAGCAGGATCGCAGGGTCCAAAAACATTCAGTACTTC. Encoded protein: CASRIAGSKNIQYF.

The V gene is TRBV6-2 or TRBV6-3, the J gene TRBJ2-3, with 16 bases fitting TRBD2. In germline, CDR1 is MNHEY, CDR2 SVGEGT. CDR3 length equals 19 residues. The ends lost 2 bases at V and 2 bases at J; junction bases unmatched: 7. The CDR3 DNA follows: TGTGCCAGCAGTTACCCCCCCGGGACTAGCGGGGGGGTCACAGATACGCAGTATTTT. Encoded protein: CASSYPPGTSGGVTDTQYF.

V is TRBV3-1 and J is TRBJ2-3; D might be TRBD2 (6 bases). The germline V gene has CDR1 LGHDT and CDR2 YNNKEL (reference sequence). This CDR3 has 13 residues. V was cut by 3 bases and J by 5 bases, with 9 bases left in between. CDR3 bases: TGTGCCAGCAGCCAGAACGGGGGAGATACGCAGTATTTT. As protein: CASSQNGGDTQYF.

The chain couples TRBV7-9 to TRBJ2-1; no clear D gene. V lost 3 bases and J 9 bases, leaving 15 bases between the germline ends. Germline-derived CDR1 and CDR2 are SEHNR and FQNEAQ (reference sequence). CDR3 length equals 14 residues. This chain's CDR3 is CASSLECPHAEQFF. CDR3 DNA sequence: TGTGCCAGCAGCTTGGAGTGCCCTCACGCTGAGCAGTTCTTC.

The chain joins TRBV7-9 to TRBJ2-1; 10 bases are shared with TRBD1. V lost 5 bases to trimming and J lost 7 bases; unmatched junction nucleotides: 8. The germline CDR1 and CDR2 sequences are SEHNR and FQNEAQ (reference sequence). The CDR3 is 15 amino acids. The CDR3 DNA sequence: TGTGCCAGCAGCACACCGGACAGGGGGGATAATGAGCAGTTCTTC. Translation gives CASSTPDRGDNEQFF.

The rearrangement joins TRBV20-1 to TRBJ2-7; 14 bases are shared with TRBD2. Germline CDR1 and CDR2: DFQATT and SNEGSKA (reference sequence). The CDR3 runs to 18 residues. Unmatched junction bases numbered 13, after V lost 3 bases and J lost 3 bases. CDR3 region: CSASRTSGGPPARYEQYF. CDR3 nucleotide sequence: TGCAGTGCTAGTCGGACTAGCGGGGGGCCTCCCGCACGCTACGAGCAGTACTTC.

The chain employs TRBV29-1 and TRBJ2-1; 11 bases map to TRBD1. The germline gives CDR1 SQVTM, CDR2 ANQGSEA. This CDR3 spans 14 amino acids. The V and J ends lost 8 bases and 5 bases, in that order; junction bases with no gene match: 8. The CDR3 is CSTRDRGWNNEQFF. The CDR3 DNA reads as TGCAGCACCCGGGACAGGGGGTGGAACAATGAGCAGTTCTTC.

The CDR3 region is CASRFWGGAGRETQYF. CDR3 bases: TGTGCCAGCAGGTTTTGGGGGGGGGCCGGAAGAGAGACCCAGTACTTC. V and J are TRBV27 and TRBJ2-5, with D tentatively TRBD2 (7 bases). Germline CDR1 is MNHEY and CDR2 is SMNVEV (reference sequence). V dropped 6 bases and J dropped 4 bases, with 21 bases sitting between them. The length of the CDR3 is 16 residues.

V usage is TRBV9 and J usage is TRBJ2-3; D might be TRBD2 (7 bases). The CDR3 sequence is 20 residues long. V was cut by 3 bases and J by 2 bases, with 28 bases left in between. Germline values: CDR1 SGDLS, CDR2 YYNGEE. As DNA, the CDR3 is TGTGCCAGCAGCGAGGGGGGGGGGCTAGCGCGAACCACCCACACAGATACGCAGTATTTT. Residues: CASSEGGGLARTTHTDTQYF.

CDR3 in DNA: TGTGCCAGCAGTTACTGCGGGGGTGCTAATACGCAGTATTTT. It codes for CASSYCGGANTQYF. The chain joins TRBV28 to TRBJ2-3; TRBD2 matches 7 bases. The CDR3 loop spans 14 amino acids. Looked up from germline, CDR1 is MDHEN and CDR2 is SYDVKM. V lost 4 bases and J lost 7; bases outside the gene matches: 8. Filled out from reference TRBV28 and TRBJ2-3, the complete variable domain reads DVKVTQSSRYLVKRTGEKVFLECVQDMDHENMFWYRQDPGLGLRLIYFSYDVKMKEKGDIPEGYSVSREKKERFSLILESASTNQTSMYLCASSYCGGANTQYFGPGTRLTVL.

This clonotype was observed a handful of times. The J gene is TRBJ2-6, the V gene TRBV20-1; perhaps TRBD1 as D (7 bases). This CDR3 spans 17 amino acids. The ends were cut back, 7 bases at V and 0 bases at J, with 19 bases in the middle. The germline V gene has CDR1 DFQATT and CDR2 SNEGSKA (reference sequence). Here the CDR3 reads CSVHNRQGGSGANVLTF. As DNA, the CDR3 is TGCAGTGTTCATAACCGGCAGGGGGGCTCTGGGGCCAACGTCCTGACTTTC.

The chain employs TRBV10-3 and TRBJ2-3; 11 positions agree with TRBD2. After removal of 2 bases from V and 4 bases from J, the junction contained 8 bases not matched to a gene. Germline V gene sequence: CDR1 ENHRY, CDR2 SYGVKD. This CDR3 spans 17 amino acids. As DNA, the CDR3 is TGTGCCATCAGTGAGCCGGCCCCGGGACTAGCGGCAGATACGCAGTATTTT. Translated, it gives CAISEPAPGLAADTQYF.

The chain carries TRBV7-3 and TRBJ1-4; D perhaps matches TRBD1 (5 bases). Germline CDR1 and CDR2: SGHTA and FQGTGA. V was trimmed by 5 bases and J by 8 bases, leaving 12 bases between them. The CDR3 sequence is 13 residues long. CDR3 sequence: CASSTGPEEKLFF. CDR3 coding DNA: TGTGCCAGCAGCACGGGACCTGAGGAAAAACTGTTTTTT.